This T cell receptor beta chain was captured in a study of T cells in Graves' hyperthyroidism and ophthalmopathy. Patients aged 18 to 65 had newly diagnosed hyperthyroidism lasting under 2 months. A patient was excluded if there was uncontrolled infection, other autoimmune disease, pregnancy or lactation. Concerning this clonotype itself: Its antigen is not identified.

The length of the CDR3 is 12 residues. The V gene's germline CDR1 is SGHDT and CDR2 YYEEEE. Trimming removed 0 bases from V and 8 bases from J, with 8 bases in between. RNA transcripts were the template for amplifying TCR beta CDR3 regions. Initially, a first-round RT-PCR of the TCR CDR3 employed the HTBI primer set. TCRdb re-analysed the multiplex PCR reads in MiXCR, keeping a single row per CDR3 protein. The data hold about 610,000 distinct CDR3 sequences, with just over 45% observed a single time. The study's findings and limits: Most thyroid clonotypes expanded above 0.001 were also detected in blood.

This receptor was taken from a woman younger than 35 with Graves' hyperthyroidism. The sequenced material came from peripheral blood or thyroid tissue (not recorded which). This chain connects TRBV5-6 to TRBJ1-2, with a weak D call TRBD1 (5 bases). The CDR3 loop reads CASSLGDRGYTF. The DNA for the CDR3 is TGTGCCAGCAGCTTGGGGGACCGGGGCTACACCTTC.